This T cell receptor delta chain derives from a study of γδ T cells in repeated Plasmodium falciparum infection (dated by TCRdb to the early 2020s). The study in broad terms: Malian children exposed to intense seasonal malaria transmission were enrolled in the natural-infection arm and compared with Australian children matched for age and gender. Several malaria-naive U.S. adults underwent four controlled human malaria infections by bites from P. falciparum NF54-infected Anopheles stephensi mosquitoes over about 640 days. Samples from controlled-infection subjects were taken at baseline, just before selected infections, and 21 days after each infection. Malian gammadelta TCR repertoires were analysed cross-sectionally in periods with no transmission and longitudinally across episodes of acute febrile malaria. In the study, the shaping of the human gammadelta T cell repertoire by repeated Plasmodium falciparum infection was examined using natural infection in Mali and controlled human malaria infection. What the authors observed across the whole study: Compared with Australian children, Malian children appeared to have Vdelta2-negative gammadelta TCR repertoires that were more clonally expanded, less diverse and less shared. Waves of new clonotype selection in Vdelta2-negative, largely Vdelta1+, gammadelta TCR repertoires appeared to be driven by repeated controlled infections. Analysis of inter-individual variability in gammadelta T cell responses was limited by the small size of the controlled-infection cohort. Across time and infection, the Vgamma9/Vdelta2+ TCR repertoires showed a highly stable polyclonal makeup, with many TCRgamma sequences overlapping between individuals. The Malian cohort came from a small rural village of predominantly one ethnic group, limiting generalizability.

This clone was detected ten times or more. Its recognized antigen is unknown. A read error may explain this, as a much larger clone is one base away. Other DNA sequences in this sample translate to the same CDR3. For bulk TCR repertoire analysis, Vgamma9/Vdelta2+ and Vdelta2-negative gammadelta T cell populations were isolated by flow sorting from peripheral blood mononuclear cells. CDR1 and CDR2 (TSWWSYY, QGS) derive from the germline V gene. The CDR3 sequence holds 20 residues, the cysteine and phenylalanine included. Just the 60-base CDR3 DNA is kept, in frame starting at base 1. Libraries were constructed by multiplex PCR. TCRdb shows the sequencer as Illumina MiSeq. Both TCR gamma (TRG) and TCR delta (TRD) chains were sequenced from each sorted gammadelta T cell sample. The paper's data handling went like this. Clonotype tree plots, accumulated frequency of the top 20 clonotypes, diversity index (DI) and D75 metrics were included in the repertoire analyses. In TCRdb, clones were called once more from the public reads by CATT, and rows of identical DNA were later combined. The V and J calls were not made by the authors but by TCRdb's processing. The sample table shows 70,000 to 95,000 delta-chain clones, and approximately 1.4% are seen once. Jointly, the top ten make up around 8.1% of the sample.

The origin of this receptor is a pool of human donors (malaria-infected and uninfected, not separated). The source material was gamma-delta T cells from blood. The rearranged segments are TRDV1 and TRDJ1; the D gene is tentatively TRDD2 or TRDD3, each matching 9 bases. Read as DNA, the sequence is TGTGCTCTTGGGGAGGCCTTCCTACTGGGGGACTACGATTACACCGATAAGCTCATCTTT. Its amino acids are CALGEAFLLGDYDYTDKLIF.